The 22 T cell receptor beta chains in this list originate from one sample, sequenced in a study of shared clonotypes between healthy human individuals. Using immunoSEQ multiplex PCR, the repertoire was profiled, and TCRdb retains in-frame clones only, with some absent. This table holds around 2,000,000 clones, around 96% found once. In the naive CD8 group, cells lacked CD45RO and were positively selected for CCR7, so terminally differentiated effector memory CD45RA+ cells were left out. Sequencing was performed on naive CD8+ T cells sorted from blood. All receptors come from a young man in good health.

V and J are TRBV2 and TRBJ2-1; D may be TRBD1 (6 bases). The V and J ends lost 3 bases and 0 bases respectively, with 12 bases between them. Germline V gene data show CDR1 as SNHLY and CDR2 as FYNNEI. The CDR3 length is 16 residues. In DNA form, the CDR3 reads TGTGCCAGCAGTGAGACCAGGGGCCTCTCCTACAATGAGCAGTTCTTC. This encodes CASSETRGLSYNEQFF.

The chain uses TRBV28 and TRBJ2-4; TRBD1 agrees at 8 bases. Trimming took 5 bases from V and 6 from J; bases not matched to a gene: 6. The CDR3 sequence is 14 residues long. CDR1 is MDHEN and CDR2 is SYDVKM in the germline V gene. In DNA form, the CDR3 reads TGTGCCAGCAGTCAGGTGGGACAGGCAAACATTCAGTACTTC. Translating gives CASSQVGQANIQYF.

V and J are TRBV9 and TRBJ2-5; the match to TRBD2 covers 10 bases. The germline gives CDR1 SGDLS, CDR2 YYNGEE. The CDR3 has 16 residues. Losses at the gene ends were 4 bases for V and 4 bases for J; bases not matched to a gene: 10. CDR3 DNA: TGTGCCAGCAGCTTGGGGCTGGCTAGCGGGGGAGAGACCCAGTACTTC. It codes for CASSLGLASGGETQYF.

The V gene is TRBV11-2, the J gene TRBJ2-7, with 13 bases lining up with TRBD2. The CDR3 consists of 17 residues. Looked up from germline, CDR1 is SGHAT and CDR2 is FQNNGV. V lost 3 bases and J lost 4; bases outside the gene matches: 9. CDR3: CASSFGLAGVISYEQYF. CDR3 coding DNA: TGTGCCAGCAGCTTCGGACTAGCGGGAGTGATTTCGTACGAGCAGTACTTC.

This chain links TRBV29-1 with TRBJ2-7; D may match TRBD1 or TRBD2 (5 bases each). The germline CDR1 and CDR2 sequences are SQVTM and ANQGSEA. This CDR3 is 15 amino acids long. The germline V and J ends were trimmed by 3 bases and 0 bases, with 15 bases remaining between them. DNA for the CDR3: TGCAGCGTTGAGGTTGAGGGCAGGGTCTCCTACGAGCAGTACTTC. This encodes CSVEVEGRVSYEQYF.

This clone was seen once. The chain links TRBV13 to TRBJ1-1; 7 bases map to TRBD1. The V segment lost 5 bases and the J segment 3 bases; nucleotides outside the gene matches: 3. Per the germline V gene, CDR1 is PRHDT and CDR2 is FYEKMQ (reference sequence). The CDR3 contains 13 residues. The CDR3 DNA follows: TGTGCCAGCAGCGACACAGGGGACACTGAAGCTTTCTTT. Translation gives CASSDTGDTEAFF. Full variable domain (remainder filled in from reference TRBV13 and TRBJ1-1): AAGVIQSPRHLIKEKRETATLKCYPIPRHDTVYWYQQGPGQDPQFLISFYEKMQSDKGSIPDRFSAQQFSDYHSELNMSSLELGDSALYFCASSDTGDTEAFFGQGTRLTVV.

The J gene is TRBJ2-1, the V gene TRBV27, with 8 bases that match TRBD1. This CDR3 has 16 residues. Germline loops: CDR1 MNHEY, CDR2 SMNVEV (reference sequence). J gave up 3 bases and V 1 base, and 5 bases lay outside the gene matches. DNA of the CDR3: TGTGCCAGCAGTTTATTGACCGGGACAGGCTACAATGAGCAGTTCTTC. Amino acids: CASSLLTGTGYNEQFF.

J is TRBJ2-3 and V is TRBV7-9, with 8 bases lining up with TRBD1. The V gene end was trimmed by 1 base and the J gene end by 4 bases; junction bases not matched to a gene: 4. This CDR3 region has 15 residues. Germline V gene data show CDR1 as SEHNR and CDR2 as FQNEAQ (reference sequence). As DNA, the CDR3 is TGTGCCAGCAGCTTAGGGCAGGGGGCTGCAGATACGCAGTATTTT. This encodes CASSLGQGAADTQYF.

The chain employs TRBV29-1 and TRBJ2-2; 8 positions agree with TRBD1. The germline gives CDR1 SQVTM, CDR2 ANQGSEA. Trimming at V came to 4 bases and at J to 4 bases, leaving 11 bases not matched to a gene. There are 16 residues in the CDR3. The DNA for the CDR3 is TGCAGCGTTGTGGGGGCCGACAGGGGAGGCACCGGGGAGCTGTTTTTT. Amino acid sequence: CSVVGADRGGTGELFF.

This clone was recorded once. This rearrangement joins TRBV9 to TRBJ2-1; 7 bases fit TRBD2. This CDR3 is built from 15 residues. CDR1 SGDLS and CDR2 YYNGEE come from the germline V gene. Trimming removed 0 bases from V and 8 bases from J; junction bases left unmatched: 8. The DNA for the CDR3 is TGTGCCAGCAGCGTAGAGGACTGGGGGGGAGATGAGCAGTTCTTC. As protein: CASSVEDWGGDEQFF.

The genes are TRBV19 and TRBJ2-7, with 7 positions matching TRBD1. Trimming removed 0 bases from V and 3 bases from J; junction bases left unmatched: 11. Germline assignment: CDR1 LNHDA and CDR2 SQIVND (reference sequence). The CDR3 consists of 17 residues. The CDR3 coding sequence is TGTGCCAGTAGTATAGATCTAGAAACAGGGGTCGGCTACGAGCAGTACTTC. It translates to CASSIDLETGVGYEQYF. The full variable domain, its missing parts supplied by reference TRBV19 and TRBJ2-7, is DGGITQSPKYLFRKEGQNVTLSCEQNLNHDAMYWYRQDPGQGLRLIYYSQIVNDFQKGDIAEGYSVSREKKESFPLTVTSAQKNPTAFYLCASSIDLETGVGYEQYFGPGTRLTVT.

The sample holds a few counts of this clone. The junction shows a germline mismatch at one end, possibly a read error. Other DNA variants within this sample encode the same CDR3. The CDR3 nucleotides are TGTGCTAGCAGCTTAGGGGAGAATCAGCCCCAGCATTTT. Protein: CASSLGENQPQHF. The chain joins TRBV7-7 to TRBJ1-5; D perhaps matches TRBD1 (5 bases). Germline V CDR1 and CDR2: SSHAT, FNYEAQ (reference sequence). This CDR3 is 13 amino acids long.

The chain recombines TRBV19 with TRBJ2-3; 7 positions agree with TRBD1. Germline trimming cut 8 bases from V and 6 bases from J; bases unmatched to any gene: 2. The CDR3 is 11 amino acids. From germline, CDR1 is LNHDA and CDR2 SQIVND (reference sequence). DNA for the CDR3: TGTGCCAGTTTAGGGGGCGATACGCAGTATTTT. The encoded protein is CASLGGDTQYF.

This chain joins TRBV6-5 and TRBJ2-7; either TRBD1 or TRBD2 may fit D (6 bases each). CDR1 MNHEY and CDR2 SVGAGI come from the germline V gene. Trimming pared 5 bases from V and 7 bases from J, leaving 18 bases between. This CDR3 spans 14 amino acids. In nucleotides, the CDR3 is TGTGCCAGCAGTCCCCAGGGGACTTTGGTGGAGCAGTACTTC. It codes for CASSPQGTLVEQYF.

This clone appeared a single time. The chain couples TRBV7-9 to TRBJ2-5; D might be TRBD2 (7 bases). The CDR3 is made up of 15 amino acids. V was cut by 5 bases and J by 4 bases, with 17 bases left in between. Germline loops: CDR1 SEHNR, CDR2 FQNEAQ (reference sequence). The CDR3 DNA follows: TGTGCCAGCAGCCCACGGACGGGGGGCCGAGAGACCCAGTACTTC. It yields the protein CASSPRTGGRETQYF.

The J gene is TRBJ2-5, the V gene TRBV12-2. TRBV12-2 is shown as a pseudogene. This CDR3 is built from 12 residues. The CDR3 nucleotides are TGTGCAAGTCGCTTAGCGGTGACGGCCCAGTACTTC. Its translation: CASRLAVTAQYF.

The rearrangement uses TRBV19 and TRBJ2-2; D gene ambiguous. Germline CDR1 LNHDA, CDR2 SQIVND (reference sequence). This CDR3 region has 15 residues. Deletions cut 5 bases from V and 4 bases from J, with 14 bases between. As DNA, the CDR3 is TGTGCCAGTAGTGAACTCTCCGGGCTCACCGGGGAGCTGTTTTTT. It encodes CASSELSGLTGELFF.

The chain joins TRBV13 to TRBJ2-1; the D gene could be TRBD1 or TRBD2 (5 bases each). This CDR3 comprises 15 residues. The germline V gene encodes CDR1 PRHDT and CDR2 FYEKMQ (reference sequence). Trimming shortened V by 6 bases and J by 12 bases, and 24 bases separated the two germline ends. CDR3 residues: CASREAGTDEVGQFF. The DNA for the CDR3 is TGTGCCAGCAGAGAGGCCGGGACGGACGAAGTCGGGCAGTTCTTC.

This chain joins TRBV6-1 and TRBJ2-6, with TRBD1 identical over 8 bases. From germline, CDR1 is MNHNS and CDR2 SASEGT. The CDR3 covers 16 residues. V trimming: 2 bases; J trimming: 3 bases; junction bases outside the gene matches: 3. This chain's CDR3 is CASSEFRGLGANVLTF. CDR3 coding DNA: TGTGCCAGCAGTGAATTCAGGGGGCTTGGGGCCAACGTCCTGACTTTC.

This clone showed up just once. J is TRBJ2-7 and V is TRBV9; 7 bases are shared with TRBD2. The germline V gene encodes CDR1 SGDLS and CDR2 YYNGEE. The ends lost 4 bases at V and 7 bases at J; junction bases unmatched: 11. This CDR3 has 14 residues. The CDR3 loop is CASSPRGSGGEQYF. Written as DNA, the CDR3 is TGTGCCAGCAGCCCGAGAGGGTCGGGGGGAGAGCAGTACTTC.

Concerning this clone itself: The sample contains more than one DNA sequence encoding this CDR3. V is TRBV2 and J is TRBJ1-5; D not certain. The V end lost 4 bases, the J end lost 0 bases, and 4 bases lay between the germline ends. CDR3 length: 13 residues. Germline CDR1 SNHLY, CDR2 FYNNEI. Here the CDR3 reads CASSGGSNQPQHF. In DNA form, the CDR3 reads TGTGCCAGCAGTGGAGGTAGCAATCAGCCCCAGCATTTT.

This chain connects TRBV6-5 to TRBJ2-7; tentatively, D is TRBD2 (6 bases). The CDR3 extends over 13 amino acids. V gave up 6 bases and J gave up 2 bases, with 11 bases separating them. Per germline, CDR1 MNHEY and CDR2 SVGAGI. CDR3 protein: CASSPGTPYEQYF. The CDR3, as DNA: TGTGCCAGCAGCCCCGGGACTCCCTACGAGCAGTACTTC.